This TCR beta chain was captured by sequencing in a study of Ad26.COV2.S vaccination and SARS-CoV-2 variants. Study-wide background: Donor was in the COV1001 Ad26.COV2.S trial arm. By the intramuscular route, Ad26.COV2.S was given once, or twice 56 days apart.

Sequencing used immunoSEQ multiplex PCR; TCRdb keeps in-frame clones, though not all of them. The sample carries about 400,000 clones, about 91% recorded once. The study, taken as a whole, reports: Breadth of non-spike TCRs did not differ between vaccinees and placebo recipients.

V dropped 0 bases and J dropped 8; count of bases not matched to a gene: 7. The CDR3 sequence is 15 residues long. Germline V gives CDR1 SGHRS, CDR2 YFSETQ. The treatment was: approximately 18 received Ad26.COV2.S at low or high dose, single or two shots; about 5 received placebo; per-sample allocation not given. Collection of samples fell on day 63 after the first vaccine or placebo injection. A remark on this clone: Its antigen is undetermined.

The chain combines TRBV5-1 with TRBJ2-1; 8 positions agree with TRBD2. This sample comprised peripheral blood, obtained in a trial of Ad26.COV2.S vaccine versus placebo. The receptor's source is a person between 18 and 65 years old who received the Ad26.COV2.S COVID-19 vaccine or a placebo. The DNA for the CDR3 is TGCGCCAGCAGCTTGGAGGGCGGGAGGCCCGATGAGCAGTTCTTC. This gives the protein CASSLEGGRPDEQFF.